This record looks at one T cell receptor (beta chain) sequence and its context. The CDR3 is 15 residues long. The V gene's germline CDR1 is LNHDA and CDR2 SQIVND (reference sequence). TCRdb reprocessed the 5' RACE reads and keeps a single row for each CDR3 protein, giving no DNA. The clone table shows some 190,000 distinct CDR3 sequences, with the ten largest holding 20% to 25%. These data belong to a study of T cells expressing NK-cell markers. This TCR was sampled from a man aged 18-75 years in good health. This chain connects TRBV19 to TRBJ1-5; the TRBD1 assignment by TCRdb is unverifiable without DNA. The sequenced sample consisted of blood T cells: a sorted CD56 or NKG2C T cell subset, CD4+ or CD8+ T cells, or bulk PBMC T cells (not recorded which). The CDR3 spells CASSIFRGGNQPQHF.